The rows below give T cell receptor beta chains drawn from one sample of a study of T cell responses to AZD1222 COVID-19 vaccine. Assay: immunoSEQ multiplex PCR; the TCRdb copy retains only in-frame clones and omits some. Altogether 90,000 to 120,000 clones are present, roughly 89% being singletons, with the ten largest covering 20% to 25%. The material sequenced was peripheral blood, taken on day 0 of AZD1222 vaccination. All receptors come from an adult in good health. CDR3s include the opening cysteine and the closing phenylalanine or tryptophan. D genes are given only for firm matches. The listing skips clone size in some rows; elsewhere it reads once, few, many or a size class.

V	D	size	J	DNA	CDR3
TRBV30	NA	NA	TRBJ1-5	TGTGCCGGATCTCGAAGGTCTAGCAATCAGCCCCAGCATTTT	CAGSRRSSNQPQHF
TRBV19	NA	NA	TRBJ2-3	TGTGCCAGTAGTATAAGACGGCGGGGACCCGGGTTCACAGATACGCAGTATTTT	CASSIRRRGPGFTDTQYF
TRBV10-3	TRBD1	once	TRBJ1-5	TGTGCCAGCCGGACAGGACAAAATCAGCCCCAGCATTTT	CASRTGQNQPQHF
TRBV5-3	NA	NA	TRBJ2-7	TGTGCCAGAAGCTTGACAGGAATCTACGAGCAGTACTTC	CARSLTGIYEQYF
TRBV10-3	TRBD2	NA	TRBJ2-3	TGTGCCATCAGTGAACCTAGCGGAAGCACAGATACGCAGTATTTT	CAISEPSGSTDTQYF
TRBV5-6	NA	NA	TRBJ1-6	TGTGCCAGCAGCTTGGGCGGGCCGGGGGCTCGTAATTCACCCCTCCACTTT	CASSLGGPGARNSPLHF
TRBV7-9	TRBD1	NA	TRBJ2-2	TGTGCCAGCAGCGCCGGTAGGGGGCGAACCGGGGAGCTGTTTTTT	CASSAGRGRTGELFF
TRBV6-5	TRBD1	NA	TRBJ1-1	TGTGCCAGCAGACCGACAGGGGGATACACTGAAGCTTTCTTT	CASRPTGGYTEAFF
TRBV9	TRBD1	NA	TRBJ1-6	TGTGCCAGCAGCGACAGGGGGCAACTAGGTTCACCCCTCCACTTT	CASSDRGQLGSPLHF
TRBV4-2	NA	once	TRBJ1-1	TGTGCCTCGGTGAGAGAGCTCGGTATGAACACTGAAGCTTTCTTT	CASVRELGMNTEAFF
TRBV5-8	NA	few	TRBJ2-4	TGTGCCAGCAGCCCTCGACTCAAGAAAAACATTCAGTACTTC	CASSPRLKKNIQYF
TRBV6-5	NA	once	TRBJ1-1	TGTGCCAGCTCCAGGGGTATTCACACTGAAGCTTTCTTT	CASSRGIHTEAFF
TRBV6-5	NA	NA	TRBJ2-7	TGTGCCAGCAAAGACAATACGGGAACCTACGAGCAGTACTTC	CASKDNTGTYEQYF
TRBV6-2/TRBV6-3	NA	NA	TRBJ1-1	TGTGCCAGCAGTCCCCTGACAGAGCCCGAAGAAGCTTTCTTT	CASSPLTEPEEAFF
TRBV11-3	NA	once	TRBJ1-1	TGTGCCAGCAGCTTAGCCGGGAACACTGAAGCTTTCTTT	CASSLAGNTEAFF
TRBV3-1/TRBV3-2	NA	NA	TRBJ1-2	TGTGCCAGCAGCCAAGTTCTCGGCTATGGCTACACCTTC	CASSQVLGYGYTF
TRBV24-1	NA	NA	TRBJ2-5	TGTGCCACCAGTTCAGGAGAGACCCAGTACTTC	CATSSGETQYF
TRBV2	NA	once	TRBJ1-1	TGTGCCAGCAGTGAAGCGCGATGGGCGGGGAACACTGAAGCTTTCTTT	CASSEARWAGNTEAFF
TRBV2	TRBD1	NA	TRBJ1-5	TGTGCCGGACAGGGTTCGAACCAGAATCAGCCCCAGCATTTT	CAGQGSNQNQPQHF
TRBV15	NA	few	TRBJ1-3	TGTGCCACCAGCAGAGGACGGAGCGCCGACACCATATATTTT	CATSRGRSADTIYF
TRBV6-5	NA	NA	TRBJ1-6	TGTGCCAGCAGCACCCTGGATTTCCACTTT	CASSTLDFHF
TRBV20-1	NA	once	TRBJ1-6	TGCAGTGCTAGAGAAGCTTCGGCCCTCCACTTT	CSAREASALHF
TRBV4-1	NA	NA	TRBJ1-1	TGCGCCAGCAGCCAAGTGAGGTTCGGCACTATGAACACTGAAGCTTTCTTT	CASSQVRFGTMNTEAFF
TRBV6-5	TRBD1	NA	TRBJ1-2	TGTGCCAGCAGTAAGACAGGGATCTATGGCTACACCTTC	CASSKTGIYGYTF
TRBV18	NA	once	TRBJ1-2	TGTGCCAGCTCACCAGCGGAGGGCGGCTACACCTTC	CASSPAEGGYTF
TRBV7-9	TRBD1	many	TRBJ1-2	TGTGCCAGCAGCTTAGCGCGTAGGACAGGGGAAGATGGCTACACCTTC	CASSLARRTGEDGYTF
TRBV7-9	NA	NA	TRBJ1-3	TGTGCCAGCCACTCAGGGGATTCCGGCACCATATATTTT	CASHSGDSGTIYF
TRBV6-1	TRBD1	NA	TRBJ1-6	TGTGCCAGCAGTGACGGGACAGATAATTCACCCCTCCACTTT	CASSDGTDNSPLHF
TRBV5-4	NA	NA	TRBJ2-7	TGTGCCAGCAGCTTGGAAGGCTACGAGCAGTACTTC	CASSLEGYEQYF
TRBV7-9	NA	NA	TRBJ2-1	TGTGCCAGCAGCGAGACTCTCCCTTACAATGAGCAGTTCTTC	CASSETLPYNEQFF
TRBV4-1	NA	NA	TRBJ2-7	TGCGCCAGCAGCTATAGACAGGACTACGAGCAGTACTTC	CASSYRQDYEQYF
TRBV12-3/TRBV12-4	TRBD1	NA	TRBJ2-1	TGTGCCACCCTACAGGGGAATGAGCAGTTCTTC	CATLQGNEQFF
TRBV14	TRBD1	NA	TRBJ2-3	TGTGCCAGCAGCCCGGACAGGATTTTTGCAGATACGCAGTATTTT	CASSPDRIFADTQYF
TRBV14	NA	NA	TRBJ2-6	TGTGCCAGCAGCTCAGGGGGAGGCTTATCTGGGGCCAACGTCCTGACTTTC	CASSSGGGLSGANVLTF
TRBV2	NA	NA	TRBJ1-4	TGTGCCAGCAGTGGTTTCGGGGAAGCAACTAATGAAAAACTGTTTTTT	CASSGFGEATNEKLFF
TRBV5-6	NA	NA	TRBJ2-5	TGTGCCAGCACCCACAGGCGTGTCGGGACCCAGTACTTC	CASTHRRVGTQYF
TRBV5-1	TRBD2	NA	TRBJ2-3	TGCGCCAGCAGCTTAATGACTAGCGGGGGGGCGAGGAATACGCAGTATTTT	CASSLMTSGGARNTQYF
TRBV4-1	NA	NA	TRBJ2-7	TGCGCCAGCAGCCAAGATCAAGCCTACGAGCAGTACTTC	CASSQDQAYEQYF
TRBV6-1	NA	NA	TRBJ2-7	TGTGCCAGCAGTGAACTTCAGGGACCCTACGAGCAGTACTTC	CASSELQGPYEQYF
TRBV6-5	TRBD2	NA	TRBJ2-2	TGTGCCAGCAGTAGCGGGGGGGCCACCGGGGAGCTGTTTTTT	CASSSGGATGELFF
TRBV3-1/TRBV3-2	TRBD2	NA	TRBJ2-5	TGTGCCAGCAGCCAAGAACGACTAGCGCAGACCCAGTACTTC	CASSQERLAQTQYF
TRBV3-1/TRBV3-2	NA	NA	TRBJ1-4	TGTGCCAGCACGGGGAGTAATGAAAAACTGTTTTTT	CASTGSNEKLFF
TRBV11-2	NA	NA	TRBJ2-7	TGTGCCAGCAGCTTAGCAGGGATCCTCGACGAGCAGTACTTC	CASSLAGILDEQYF
TRBV6-5	TRBD1	NA	TRBJ1-1	TGTGCCAGCAGTTACTCTCGGACAGGGGGGAGGACTGAAGCTTTCTTT	CASSYSRTGGRTEAFF
TRBV7-3	NA	NA	TRBJ1-1	TGTGCCAGCAGCTTAAATTCCAGGCCGCCGCCCGGGTTAACTTTCTTT	CASSLNSRPPPGLTFF
TRBV5-6	NA	NA	TRBJ1-2	TGTGCCAGCAGCTTGGCGGGGGGCAGCGGCTACACCTTC	CASSLAGGSGYTF
TRBV5-4	NA	NA	TRBJ2-7	TGTGCCAGCAGCCCCGGGGTGGGCTGGGCAGAGGTGCAGTACTTC	CASSPGVGWAEVQYF
TRBV7-7	TRBD1	NA	TRBJ2-2	TGTGCCAGCAGCTCCAGGACAGGGAACACCGGGGAGCTGTTTTTT	CASSSRTGNTGELFF
TRBV6-1	NA	NA	TRBJ1-5	TGTGCCAGCAGTGAGGCAGGGGGCAATCAGCCCCAGCATTTT	CASSEAGGNQPQHF
TRBV29-1	NA	NA	TRBJ1-1	TGCAGCGTTGCCAGCCAGCCTTTCATGAACACTGAAGCTTTCTTT	CSVASQPFMNTEAFF
TRBV11-3	TRBD2	NA	TRBJ2-1	TGTGCCAGCAGCCGACTAGCGGGGAGCAATGAGCAGTTCTTC	CASSRLAGSNEQFF
TRBV19	NA	NA	TRBJ1-5	TGTGCCAGTTTGGAATACCCAGTTCAGACCCAGCATTTT	CASLEYPVQTQHF
TRBV2	NA	NA	TRBJ2-7	TGTGCCAGCAAAGACAGGTTCGGTTCCTACGAGCAGTACTTC	CASKDRFGSYEQYF
TRBV3-1/TRBV3-2	NA	NA	TRBJ2-3	TGTGCCAGCAGCCAAGAGCCCGGGACGCCGAAATGTAGCACAGATACGCAGTATTTT	CASSQEPGTPKCSTDTQYF
TRBV5-6	TRBD1	NA	TRBJ1-5	TGTGCCAGCAGCTTGGCCGGGACAGGCAAATGGGATAGCAATCAGCCCCAGCATTTT	CASSLAGTGKWDSNQPQHF
TRBV7-8	NA	NA	TRBJ1-3	TGTGCCAGCAGCTTAGTTTCCGGGGCCGGAAACACCATATATTTT	CASSLVSGAGNTIYF
TRBV19	NA	NA	TRBJ1-5	TGTGCCAGTAGTACCGAAAGTAGGGCAGGGTGGCACCAGCCCCAGCATTTT	CASSTESRAGWHQPQHF